This TCR beta chain was found in a study of regulatory T cells in long-lasting Graves disease. Findings and caveats of the study: It was in persistent disease that TRBV28, TRBJ1-2 and TRBJ2-5 were favored. Whereas roughly 1,000 public clonotypes were shared by new patients, persistent patients shared more, at a few thousand.

Arm-PCR of CDR3 regions and iRepertoire HTBI primers were the basis on which TCR beta libraries were built. Using its own MiXCR run on the multiplex PCR reads, TCRdb lists one record per CDR3 protein. This table holds a few hundred thousand distinct CDR3 sequences, 21% found once. As to time point: persistent/refractory GD, antithyroid drugs over 5 years with positive TRAb. Preparation of the TCR library used RNA extracted from PBMCs. Peripheral blood, approximately 9 milliliters per patient, was collected in EDTA tubes. Notes on this clonotype: Its antigen is as yet unknown.

The germline gives CDR1 MNHNS, CDR2 SASEGT. V shed 9 bases, J shed 3 bases, and the junction held 7 bases outside the gene matches. This CDR3 is built from 16 residues. This sequence joins TRBV6-1 and TRBJ2-1, with 14 bases that match TRBD2. The starting material was peripheral blood mononuclear cells (PBMCs), obtained when the disease was refractory, from a patient treated with antithyroid drugs. The clonotype was recovered from a female donor with Graves disease. This CDR3 reads CASPGLAGAFYNEQFF. As DNA, the CDR3 is TGTGCCAGTCCGGGACTAGCGGGAGCTTTCTACAATGAGCAGTTCTTC.